Reported below is one TCR beta chain. Its specificity is unknown. The entry originates in a study of blood T cells in healthy people across ages. Study-wide points: With naive T cell percentage, TCR beta diversity showed a strong correlation.

Alongside a J-beta primer mix, a sample-barcoded 5' primer served in a second PCR lasting about 7 to 12 cycles. TCRdb reprocessed the 5' RACE reads via MiXCR and lists one record per CDR3 protein. The sample consists of roughly 1,500,000 distinct CDR3 sequences, roughly 40% of them appearing once. The individuals who served as donors were healthy Caucasians living in Russia, aged about 6 to 100. The material sequenced was blood. This receptor was identified in a woman younger than 35 in good health.

The CDR3 sequence: CASTRDRGDYGYTF. In nucleotides, the CDR3 is TGTGCCAGCACCAGAGACAGGGGGGACTATGGCTACACCTTC. V gene TRBV11-2 combines with J gene TRBJ1-2, with 9 nucleotides matching TRBD1. The CDR3 is 14 amino acids. From germline, CDR1 is SGHAT and CDR2 FQNNGV. V lost 7 bases and J lost 3; bases outside the gene matches: 6.